What follows are 2 T cell receptor beta chains derived from one specimen sequenced in a study of T-cell memory formation after mild COVID-19 (dated by TCRdb to 2020 to 2023). Libraries were made using 5' RACE. TCRdb shows the sequencer as Illumina NovaSeq 6000. The raw public reads went through TCRdb reprocessing: fastp at Q25, MiXCR clone calling, in-frame beta chains kept. All rows with the same CDR3 protein become a single entry with the most common DNA and genes. The sample table lists roughly 100,000 distinct CDR3 sequences, around an eighth of them with a count of one. The leading ten clones occupy about a quarter of the sample. Sequences were obtained from PBMCs or a T cell subset sorted from them (not recorded which). The receptors originated from an adult woman who had mild COVID-19 (a few samples of this study predate the infection). The sample titles of this study are shuffled in the database, so cell type and time point are left out; the donor was told from shared clones.

The sample holds many counts of this clonotype. The chain joins TRBV4-1 to TRBJ2-3; D is unresolved. Trimming left V 0 bases short and J 2 bases short, with 6 bases between. The CDR3 is 14 amino acids. Germline V lookup: CDR1 MGHRA, CDR2 YSYEKL. CDR3 protein: CASSQEGLTDTQYF. The CDR3 nucleotides read TGCGCCAGCAGCCAAGAGGGCCTCACAGATACGCAGTATTTT.

V gene TRBV9 combines with J gene TRBJ1-6; 8 nucleotides align to TRBD1. The germline V gene has CDR1 SGDLS and CDR2 YYNGEE. The J segment lost 9 bases and the V segment lost 3 bases, leaving 8 bases of the junction unmatched. The CDR3 is 15 amino acids. As DNA, the CDR3 is TGTGCCAGCAGCGGATCTGGACAGGGCGTTTCACCCCTCCACTTT. It codes for CASSGSGQGVSPLHF.